These 21 T cell receptor beta chains share one sample of origin, sequenced in a study of blood T cell repertoires in COVID-19 (TCRdb year 2020). To prepare the library, the immunoSEQ multiplex PCR assay was applied. The table comes from immuneACCESS by way of TCRdb, which keeps in-frame sequences with V and J called. Part of the clones is missing from these tables; in studies checked, under half for an unresolved V gene and the rest for unknown reasons. The sample profile shows around 100,000 clones; approximately 89% of them were found once. The ten largest make up approximately 4.7% of the sample. The sequencing input was peripheral blood. These receptors were obtained from a man aged 40-55 years with acute or convalescent COVID-19.

The V gene is TRBV27, the J gene TRBJ1-6; possible D gene TRBD1, 6 bases. The CDR3 is 16 residues long. The germline gives CDR1 MNHEY, CDR2 SMNVEV (reference sequence). V gave up 4 bases and J gave up 7 bases, with 17 bases separating them. The chain's CDR3 is CASSSEYAGQNSPLHF. The CDR3 DNA reads as TGTGCCAGCAGTTCCGAATATGCCGGACAGAATTCACCCCTCCACTTT.

This clone was found once. This chain uses TRBV5-8 with TRBJ2-1; 10 bases line up with TRBD1. Germline V gives CDR1 SGHTS, CDR2 YDEGEE. The V and J ends lost 4 bases and 15 bases, in that order; junction bases with no gene match: 7. This CDR3 is built from 12 residues. The CDR3 is CASSLWDRGSFF. The DNA of the CDR3 is TGTGCCAGCAGCCTATGGGACAGGGGTTCGTTCTTC.

The rearrangement uses TRBV23-1 and TRBJ2-7, with a tentative D call TRBD1 (5 bases). TRBV23-1 is marked as an open reading frame, function uncertain. The CDR3 is made up of 14 amino acids. V lost 0 bases and J lost 3, with 9 bases in between. The chain's CDR3 is CASSQSRVSYEQYF. The CDR3 nucleotides are TGCGCCAGCAGTCAATCCAGGGTGAGCTACGAGCAGTACTTC.

The rearrangement joins TRBV5-6 to TRBJ1-5; D unclear. CDR3 length: 16 residues. Between the trimmed V and J ends, which lost 0 bases and 3 bases, there was a span of 13 bases. Germline V gene sequence: CDR1 SGHDT, CDR2 YYEEEE. The CDR3 reads CASSLGGHTPNQPQHF. The CDR3 DNA is TGTGCCAGCAGCTTGGGTGGCCATACCCCCAATCAGCCCCAGCATTTT.

The V and J genes are TRBV29-1 and TRBJ1-2, with TRBD1 as a possible D gene (5 bases). Between the trimmed V and J ends, which lost 3 bases and 5 bases, there was a span of 19 bases. The germline V gene has CDR1 SQVTM and CDR2 ANQGSEA. This CDR3 spans 15 amino acids. CDR3 sequence reads: CSVEGGGTVDYGYTF. The DNA for the CDR3 is TGCAGCGTTGAGGGGGGAGGGACGGTGGATTATGGCTACACCTTC.

This clone was seen only once. This sequence joins TRBV11-2 and TRBJ1-6; D remains ambiguous. CDR1 SGHAT and CDR2 FQNNGV come from the germline V gene. CDR3 length: 14 amino acids. Trimming cost V 1 base and J 6 bases, with 7 bases left between them. The CDR3 DNA reads as TGTGCCAGCAGCTTAGCCGGGGTTAATTCACCCCTCCACTTT. Translated, it gives CASSLAGVNSPLHF.

CDR3 amino acids: CASSTGTGKLFF. DNA for the CDR3: TGTGCCAGCAGCACCGGGACAGGAAAACTGTTTTTT. The chain uses TRBV11-2 and TRBJ1-4; the match to TRBD1 covers 8 bases. From germline, CDR1 is SGHAT and CDR2 FQNNGV. With 5 bases clipped from V and 10 bases from J, the junction kept 3 bases outside the gene matches. The CDR3 has 12 residues.

The chain couples TRBV15 to TRBJ1-5, with D tentatively TRBD1 (6 bases). Germline lookup yields CDR1 LNHNV and CDR2 YYDKDF (reference sequence). The CDR3 sequence is 17 residues long. The V end was cut by 3 bases, the J end by 3 bases, with 18 bases between. CDR3 amino acids: CATSSGGSGTFNQPQHF. CDR3 in DNA: TGTGCCACCAGCAGCGGTGGTAGTGGGACATTCAATCAGCCCCAGCATTTT.

The chain is built from TRBV10-1 and TRBJ2-3; tentatively, D is TRBD2 (6 bases). The germline V gene encodes CDR1 WNHNN and CDR2 SYGVQD (reference sequence). V was shortened by 6 bases and J by 0 bases, with 13 bases between the two germline ends. The CDR3 consists of 15 residues. The CDR3 sequence is CASSPMEGSTDTQYF. DNA of the CDR3: TGCGCCAGCAGCCCCATGGAGGGGAGCACAGATACGCAGTATTTT.

The table lists this clone with many counts. The chain couples TRBV6-6 to TRBJ1-2; TRBD1 agrees at 9 bases. The CDR3 extends over 15 amino acids. From germline, CDR1 is MNHNY and CDR2 SVGAGI (reference sequence). The V gene end was trimmed by 4 bases and the J gene end by 3 bases; junction bases not matched to a gene: 6. The CDR3 loop is CASSSGQGGDYGYTF. The DNA of the CDR3 is TGTGCCAGCAGTTCGGGACAGGGTGGAGACTATGGCTACACCTTC.

The CDR3: CASSRGEQGRAEAFF. Written as DNA, the CDR3 is TGTGCCAGTAGTCGGGGAGAACAGGGGAGAGCTGAAGCTTTCTTT. This rearrangement joins TRBV19 to TRBJ1-1, with TRBD1 identical over 7 bases. The CDR3 contains 15 residues. V gave up 5 bases and J gave up 6 bases; unmatched junction bases: 12. The V gene's germline CDR1 is LNHDA and CDR2 SQIVND (reference sequence).

J is TRBJ1-2 and V is TRBV5-1, with 7 nucleotides matching TRBD1. Trimming took 0 bases from V and 8 from J; bases not matched to a gene: 4. Germline CDR1 and CDR2: SGHRS and YFSETQ. The CDR3 spans 13 residues. In DNA form, the CDR3 reads TGCGCCAGCAGCTTGGATAGGGGGCGAGGCTACACCTTC. Protein sequence: CASSLDRGRGYTF.

This chain uses TRBV18 with TRBJ1-1, with a tentative D call TRBD1 (6 bases). Germline-derived CDR1 and CDR2 are KGHSH and LQKENI. With 4 bases removed from V and 1 base from J, the gap between germline ends came to 13 bases. The CDR3 contains 15 residues. The CDR3 loop reads CASSQGGGSNTEAFF. The CDR3 DNA reads as TGTGCCAGCTCACAAGGGGGGGGGTCGAACACTGAAGCTTTCTTT.

The chain employs TRBV2 and TRBJ2-1; maybe TRBD2 (7 bases). Germline loops: CDR1 SNHLY, CDR2 FYNNEI. CDR3 length: 17 residues. Trimming removed 3 bases at V and 4 bases at J, with 19 bases between. CDR3: CASSEVGWGGLYNEQFF. In DNA form, the CDR3 reads TGTGCCAGCAGTGAGGTTGGATGGGGGGGCCTATACAATGAGCAGTTCTTC.

The rearrangement links TRBV11-1 to TRBJ2-2; 7 bases fit TRBD1. Per the germline V gene, CDR1 is SGHAT and CDR2 is FQDESV (reference sequence). The junction had 9 bases not matched to a gene; V was cut back by 3 bases and J by 5 bases. The CDR3 is 16 amino acids. The CDR3 loop is CASSFGRQGRTGELFF. The CDR3 bases are TGTGCCAGCAGCTTTGGAAGACAGGGTCGTACCGGGGAGCTGTTTTTT.

The count of this clone is one. The chain carries TRBV6-2 or TRBV6-3 and TRBJ1-1, with 11 nucleotides matching TRBD1. The germline V gene has CDR1 MNHEY and CDR2 SVGEGT. With V trimmed by 3 bases and J by 3 bases, 21 bases remained unmatched. This CDR3 is 21 amino acids long. CDR3 protein: CASSYRFSRGTGGRPDTEAFF. As DNA, the CDR3 is TGTGCCAGCAGTTATAGGTTTAGTCGGGGGACAGGGGGAAGACCGGACACTGAAGCTTTCTTT.

V gene TRBV11-2 combines with J gene TRBJ1-2, with 8 bases identical to TRBD1. The length of the CDR3 is 17 residues. CDR1 and CDR2 (germline): SGHAT, FQNNGV. Germline trimming cut 1 base from V and 3 bases from J; bases unmatched to any gene: 10. CDR3 sequence (DNA): TGTGCCAGCAGCTTAGTAGGCAGGGGGCGTTTTGACTATGGCTACACCTTC. Its translation: CASSLVGRGRFDYGYTF.

The chain is built from TRBV29-1 and TRBJ1-1; weak D call: TRBD1 (5 bases). Trimming cost V 2 bases and J 0 bases, with 7 bases left between them. The CDR3 consists of 13 residues. The germline V gene encodes CDR1 SQVTM and CDR2 ANQGSEA. The CDR3 DNA reads as TGCAGCGTTGAAAAGGGGATGAACACTGAAGCTTTCTTT. Amino acids: CSVEKGMNTEAFF.

The V and J genes are TRBV10-3 and TRBJ2-2; TRBD1 agrees at 9 bases. Germline V gives CDR1 ENHRY, CDR2 SYGVKD. After removal of 5 bases from V and 6 bases from J, the junction contained 4 bases not matched to a gene. This CDR3 is 14 amino acids long. CDR3 DNA sequence: TGTGCCATCAGTTCCGGGACAGGGCCCGGGGAGCTGTTTTTT. It codes for CAISSGTGPGELFF.

The V call is TRBV6-2 or TRBV6-3, the J call TRBJ1-6; D gene unclear. Germline V gene sequence: CDR1 MNHEY, CDR2 SVGEGT. The CDR3 runs to 12 residues. V lost 0 bases and J 18 bases, leaving 12 bases between the germline ends. CDR3 coding DNA: TGTGCCAGCAGTTACTCGGAGAGGCCGGACCACTTT. Protein sequence: CASSYSERPDHF.

In nucleotides, the CDR3 is TGTGCCAGCAGCTTTACCGGGACACGGAGCACAGATACGCAGTATTTT. Translated, it gives CASSFTGTRSTDTQYF. This chain uses TRBV5-6 with TRBJ2-3; the D gene is possibly TRBD1 (6 bases). This CDR3 is 16 amino acids long. Germline assignment: CDR1 SGHDT and CDR2 YYEEEE. V shed 2 bases and J shed 0 bases, with 13 bases lying between them.